This is a list of T cell receptor beta chains from one sample in a study of naive and memory T cell subsets. TCRdb reanalysed the UMI-ligation and nested PCR reads using MiXCR and keeps one entry per CDR3 protein. The sample consists of about 85,000 distinct CDR3 sequences, around 14% of them appearing once. The sample consisted of central memory CD4+ T cells from blood. The receptors were sampled from a human donor in good health. Each CDR3 is given with its conserved first and last residue. A D gene is named only where the DNA matches it firmly. For some rows the clone size is stated as once, few or many, or as a class when expanded; others skip it.

clone_size: many; d_call: NA; v_call: TRBV12-3/TRBV12-4; j_call: TRBJ1-4; cdr3_aa: CASSGQRGNEKLFF; cdr3_nt: TGTGCCAGCAGTGGCCAGAGGGGGAATGAAAAACTGTTTTTT
clone_size: many; d_call: NA; v_call: TRBV7-9; j_call: TRBJ2-2; cdr3_aa: CASSFDSTTGELFF; cdr3_nt: TGTGCCAGCAGCTTCGACAGCACTACCGGGGAGCTGTTTTTT
clone_size: NA; d_call: NA; v_call: TRBV6-1; j_call: TRBJ2-3; cdr3_aa: CASSVGVGGSTDTQYF; cdr3_nt: TGTGCCAGCAGCGTAGGGGTCGGCGGAAGCACAGATACGCAGTATTTT
clone_size: NA; d_call: TRBD2; v_call: TRBV7-9; j_call: TRBJ2-1; cdr3_aa: CASSLSAGDRDEQFF; cdr3_nt: TGTGCCAGCAGCTTATCAGCGGGAGATCGTGATGAGCAGTTCTTC
clone_size: NA; d_call: NA; v_call: TRBV19; j_call: TRBJ1-5; cdr3_aa: CASSIKREAHQPQHF; cdr3_nt: TGTGCCAGTAGTATAAAGAGGGAGGCGCATCAGCCCCAGCATTTT
clone_size: many; d_call: NA; v_call: TRBV12-3/TRBV12-4; j_call: TRBJ2-3; cdr3_aa: CASSFRGTGTDTQYF; cdr3_nt: TGTGCCAGCAGTTTTCGAGGGACTGGTACAGATACGCAGTATTTT
clone_size: few; d_call: NA; v_call: TRBV11-2; j_call: TRBJ1-2; cdr3_aa: CASSRQTNYGYTF; cdr3_nt: TGTGCCAGCAGCCGACAGACTAACTATGGCTACACCTTC
clone_size: many; d_call: NA; v_call: TRBV11-2; j_call: TRBJ2-3; cdr3_aa: CASSSGEWADTQYF; cdr3_nt: TGTGCCAGCAGCTCGGGAGAGTGGGCAGATACGCAGTATTTT
clone_size: many; d_call: NA; v_call: TRBV24-1; j_call: TRBJ1-4; cdr3_aa: CATSLKGRTNEKLFF; cdr3_nt: TGTGCCACCAGTCTGAAGGGAAGAACTAATGAAAAACTGTTTTTT
clone_size: few; d_call: NA; v_call: TRBV20-1; j_call: TRBJ1-4; cdr3_aa: CSAIEPTNEKLFF; cdr3_nt: TGCAGTGCCATAGAACCAACTAATGAAAAACTGTTTTTT
clone_size: NA; d_call: TRBD2; v_call: TRBV6-2/TRBV6-3; j_call: TRBJ2-2; cdr3_aa: CASSHPVTSGSTANTGELFF; cdr3_nt: TGTGCCAGCAGTCACCCAGTGACTAGCGGGAGTACCGCGAACACCGGGGAGCTGTTTTTT
clone_size: NA; d_call: NA; v_call: TRBV29-1; j_call: TRBJ1-2; cdr3_aa: CSVAGNRQVGGGYTF; cdr3_nt: TGCAGCGTAGCAGGAAACCGTCAAGTCGGAGGAGGCTACACCTTC
clone_size: many; d_call: TRBD2; v_call: TRBV20-1; j_call: TRBJ2-3; cdr3_aa: CSARLAGGADTQYF; cdr3_nt: TGCAGTGCTAGATTAGCGGGAGGCGCAGATACGCAGTATTTT
clone_size: many; d_call: TRBD2; v_call: TRBV6-2/TRBV6-3; j_call: TRBJ2-3; cdr3_aa: CASSYIVGGRAADTQYF; cdr3_nt: TGTGCCAGCAGTTACATCGTTGGAGGGAGGGCCGCAGATACGCAGTATTTT
clone_size: NA; d_call: NA; v_call: TRBV2; j_call: TRBJ2-5; cdr3_aa: CASRPGLSVRGQETQYF; cdr3_nt: TGTGCCAGCAGGCCAGGGCTTAGCGTCCGGGGTCAAGAGACCCAGTACTTC
clone_size: NA; d_call: NA; v_call: TRBV11-2; j_call: TRBJ1-4; cdr3_aa: CASSPRTLGVEEKLFF; cdr3_nt: TGTGCCAGCAGCCCCCGGACCTTGGGGGTCGAGGAAAAACTGTTTTTT
clone_size: few; d_call: NA; v_call: TRBV27; j_call: TRBJ1-5; cdr3_aa: CASRATLGNQPQHF; cdr3_nt: TGTGCCAGCAGGGCGACTCTCGGGAATCAGCCCCAGCATTTT
clone_size: NA; d_call: NA; v_call: TRBV3-1; j_call: TRBJ2-7; cdr3_aa: CASSQAVGTYEQYF; cdr3_nt: TGTGCCAGCAGCCAAGCGGTGGGGACCTACGAGCAGTACTTC
clone_size: once; d_call: TRBD2; v_call: TRBV10-3; j_call: TRBJ2-1; cdr3_aa: CAIRGEGLHEQFF; cdr3_nt: TGTGCCATCAGGGGGGAGGGTTTGCATGAGCAGTTCTTC
clone_size: many; d_call: TRBD2; v_call: TRBV6-5; j_call: TRBJ2-7; cdr3_aa: CASSYGIAGVAYEQYF; cdr3_nt: TGTGCCAGCAGTTACGGTATAGCGGGAGTCGCCTACGAGCAGTACTTC
clone_size: NA; d_call: TRBD1; v_call: TRBV19; j_call: TRBJ1-5; cdr3_aa: CASSKHQGVNQPQHF; cdr3_nt: TGTGCCAGTAGTAAGCATCAGGGGGTAAATCAGCCCCAGCATTTT
clone_size: few; d_call: TRBD1; v_call: TRBV27; j_call: TRBJ1-5; cdr3_aa: CASRGTGLSNQPQHF; cdr3_nt: TGTGCCAGCAGGGGGACAGGCCTAAGCAATCAGCCCCAGCATTTT
clone_size: many; d_call: NA; v_call: TRBV6-6; j_call: TRBJ1-6; cdr3_aa: CASRLSSYNSPLHF; cdr3_nt: TGTGCCAGCAGGCTATCCTCCTATAATTCACCCCTCCACTTT
clone_size: few; d_call: TRBD1; v_call: TRBV27; j_call: TRBJ1-5; cdr3_aa: CASRQDRVSNQPQHF; cdr3_nt: TGTGCCAGCAGACAGGACAGGGTTAGCAATCAGCCCCAGCATTTT
clone_size: NA; d_call: NA; v_call: TRBV20-1; j_call: TRBJ2-7; cdr3_aa: CSARDLARYEQYF; cdr3_nt: TGCAGTGCTAGAGATCTAGCACGCTACGAGCAGTACTTC
clone_size: many; d_call: TRBD1; v_call: TRBV5-1; j_call: TRBJ2-1; cdr3_aa: CASSFPTGSNEQFF; cdr3_nt: TGCGCCAGCAGCTTCCCGACAGGGAGCAATGAGCAGTTCTTC
clone_size: many; d_call: NA; v_call: TRBV2; j_call: TRBJ1-3; cdr3_aa: CASFTRVAGNTIYF; cdr3_nt: TGTGCCAGCTTTACTAGGGTGGCTGGAAACACCATATATTTT
clone_size: many; d_call: NA; v_call: TRBV3-1; j_call: TRBJ2-7; cdr3_aa: CASSQGGGSYEQYF; cdr3_nt: TGTGCCAGCAGCCAAGGTGGAGGCTCCTACGAGCAGTACTTC
clone_size: many; d_call: TRBD2; v_call: TRBV7-2; j_call: TRBJ2-1; cdr3_aa: CASSLVATSGYYNEQFF; cdr3_nt: TGTGCCAGCAGCTTAGTCGCGACTAGCGGGTATTACAATGAGCAGTTCTTC
clone_size: many; d_call: NA; v_call: TRBV20-1; j_call: TRBJ1-5; cdr3_aa: CSAPGGLSNQPQHF; cdr3_nt: TGCAGTGCCCCCGGGGGGCTGAGCAATCAGCCCCAGCATTTT
clone_size: NA; d_call: NA; v_call: TRBV6-2/TRBV6-3; j_call: TRBJ2-7; cdr3_aa: CASSPPGLLRDEQYF; cdr3_nt: TGTGCCAGCAGTCCACCGGGACTCCTTAGAGACGAGCAGTACTTC
clone_size: few; d_call: NA; v_call: TRBV5-4; j_call: TRBJ2-7; cdr3_aa: CASSLAISAEQYF; cdr3_nt: TGTGCCAGCAGCCTGGCCATCTCTGCCGAGCAGTACTTC
clone_size: few; d_call: NA; v_call: TRBV19; j_call: TRBJ2-1; cdr3_aa: CASSRHNPTYNEQFF; cdr3_nt: TGTGCCAGTAGCCGACATAATCCGACGTACAATGAGCAGTTCTTC
clone_size: many; d_call: NA; v_call: TRBV5-4; j_call: TRBJ2-4; cdr3_aa: CASSLDGLAKNIQYF; cdr3_nt: TGTGCCAGCAGCTTGGACGGACTAGCCAAAAACATTCAGTACTTC
clone_size: NA; d_call: NA; v_call: TRBV28; j_call: TRBJ2-7; cdr3_aa: CASSLGGATTSVQYF; cdr3_nt: TGTGCCAGCAGTTTGGGGGGGGCTACTACGTCCGTGCAGTACTTC
clone_size: NA; d_call: TRBD1; v_call: TRBV7-2; j_call: TRBJ2-1; cdr3_aa: CASSYQGQGGNEQFF; cdr3_nt: TGTGCCAGCAGCTACCAGGGACAGGGCGGTAATGAGCAGTTCTTC
clone_size: many; d_call: TRBD2; v_call: TRBV6-6; j_call: TRBJ2-1; cdr3_aa: CASRSWTSGKDNEQFF; cdr3_nt: TGTGCCAGCAGGAGTTGGACTAGCGGGAAGGACAATGAGCAGTTCTTC
clone_size: many; d_call: TRBD2; v_call: TRBV10-3; j_call: TRBJ2-5; cdr3_aa: CATRTSGSGETQYF; cdr3_nt: TGTGCCACTCGGACTAGCGGGAGTGGTGAGACCCAGTACTTC
clone_size: many; d_call: NA; v_call: TRBV7-2; j_call: TRBJ2-5; cdr3_aa: CASSLGGLRETQYF; cdr3_nt: TGTGCCAGCAGCTTAGGGGGTCTACGGGAGACCCAGTACTTC
clone_size: NA; d_call: NA; v_call: TRBV3-1; j_call: TRBJ1-6; cdr3_aa: CASSQDLCSPLHF; cdr3_nt: TGTGCCAGCAGCCAAGATCTTTGTTCACCCCTCCACTTT
clone_size: NA; d_call: TRBD1; v_call: TRBV6-1; j_call: TRBJ2-7; cdr3_aa: CASSEARTGVFPYEQYF; cdr3_nt: TGTGCCAGCAGTGAAGCGAGGACAGGGGTCTTTCCCTACGAGCAGTACTTC
clone_size: many; d_call: TRBD2; v_call: TRBV5-1; j_call: TRBJ2-1; cdr3_aa: CASSEDGLAGTEQFF; cdr3_nt: TGCGCCAGCAGCGAAGACGGACTAGCGGGAACTGAGCAGTTCTTC
clone_size: few; d_call: TRBD2; v_call: TRBV7-8; j_call: TRBJ2-1; cdr3_aa: CASSPSGITIDEQFF; cdr3_nt: TGTGCCAGCAGCCCTAGCGGGATTACTATAGATGAGCAGTTCTTC
clone_size: many; d_call: TRBD1; v_call: TRBV12-5; j_call: TRBJ2-1; cdr3_aa: CASGLSGQGEFF; cdr3_nt: TGTGCTAGTGGTTTAAGCGGACAGGGAGAGTTCTTC
clone_size: many; d_call: NA; v_call: TRBV6-2/TRBV6-3; j_call: TRBJ2-3; cdr3_aa: CASSYSTRAQYF; cdr3_nt: TGTGCCAGCAGTTACTCGACACGGGCGCAGTATTTT
clone_size: few; d_call: TRBD2; v_call: TRBV4-2; j_call: TRBJ2-3; cdr3_aa: CASSQAPSGREVDTQYF; cdr3_nt: TGTGCCAGCAGCCAAGCCCCTAGCGGGAGAGAGGTAGATACGCAGTATTTT
clone_size: NA; d_call: NA; v_call: TRBV5-1; j_call: TRBJ1-1; cdr3_aa: CASSIRTGTEAFF; cdr3_nt: TGCGCCAGCAGCATTAGGACGGGGACTGAAGCTTTCTTT
clone_size: few; d_call: TRBD2; v_call: TRBV6-4; j_call: TRBJ2-3; cdr3_aa: CASSALTSGRDTQYF; cdr3_nt: TGTGCCAGCAGTGCCTTGACTAGCGGGAGAGATACGCAGTATTTT
clone_size: NA; d_call: NA; v_call: TRBV7-2; j_call: TRBJ1-6; cdr3_aa: CASSLGWSSPLHF; cdr3_nt: TGTGCCAGCAGCTTAGGATGGTCATCACCCCTCCACTTT
clone_size: NA; d_call: NA; v_call: TRBV6-6; j_call: TRBJ1-1; cdr3_aa: CASRSRGETEAFF; cdr3_nt: TGTGCCAGCAGATCCCGGGGTGAAACTGAAGCTTTCTTT